This entry is about one TCR beta chain. The clone's antigen remains unknown. No per-base quality is available; no much larger clone lies one base away. The library was obtained by 5' RACE. The sequencer listed for this sample is Illumina HiSeq 2500. A second PCR of roughly 7 to 12 cycles was run with a J-beta primer mix and a sample-barcoded 5' primer. A template-switch 5' adaptor carrying 12 random nucleotides introduced a unique molecular identifier onto each TCR beta cDNA molecule. Each sample yielded at least 3 million CDR3-containing paired-end reads. All of the RNA was converted into first-strand cDNA using the Mint cDNA synthesis kit, with a TRBC-specific oligonucleotide serving as the primer. Following uracil-DNA glycosylase treatment, all cDNA underwent a first 18-cycle PCR with the universal primers M1SS and BC2_uni_R. In the original analysis: Each sample was normalized by randomly selecting 1 million high-quality reads, each carrying a distinct molecular identifier. Reads with shared molecular identifiers were discarded instead of being binned into consensus sequences. MiTCR, run with a Q25 quality threshold and the strictest error-elimination algorithm, handled CDR3 identification, clonotype clustering and error correction. Lower-bound total TCR beta diversity was estimated with a nonparametric unseen species model using Euler transformation. TCRdb passed the public sequencing reads through fastp at Q25 and MiXCR, retaining productive beta sequences. Entries are consolidated by CDR3 protein sequence, retaining the most common genes and DNA. TCRdb, not the authors, supplied the V and J calls. In all, the sample holds about 2 million distinct CDR3 sequences, and around 50% of those were seen once. In total, the top ten clones hold roughly 2.1% of the sample.

Including cysteine and phenylalanine, the CDR3 has 15 amino acids. Left in the record is the CDR3 DNA by itself, 45 bases read in frame from the first base. The donors were 40 or so Caucasian individuals from Russia, aged roughly 6 to 100 years, who were systemically healthy. Each donor gave ten milliliters of peripheral blood, collected into EDTA-treated Vacutainer tubes. Ficoll-Paque density-gradient centrifugation was used to isolate PBMCs, with at least 6 million obtained per sample. Trizol reagent was used to extract total RNA from PBMCs, with at least 6 micrograms per sample. Naive CD45RAhigh/CD27high T cell percentages were measured by flow cytometry on a PBMC aliquot from every donor. The sample comes from a study of blood T cells in healthy people across ages (dated by TCRdb to 2013 to 2016). About the investigation overall: In model experiments, roughly one uniquely barcoded TCR beta cDNA molecule per two T cells was captured by template switching. To track age-related changes in TCR beta repertoire diversity, the study relied on deep sequencing normalized with unique cDNA molecular identifiers. Donors were grouped into four age groups: young (average roughly 17 years), middle-aged (approximately 41), aged (roughly 62) and long-lived (around 80). To avoid experimental bias, donors of different ages were randomly spread across the sequencing lanes. For two donors (one aged 18 to 30 and one aged 80 or older), the study analyzed two additional independent replicas of 1 million unique cDNA reads from the same blood draw.

Broad study findings and their caveats: The long-lived group showed more naive CD4+ T cells, fewer expanded clones and increased TCR diversity than the aged group, suggesting age selection. Total diversity estimates from one million sequenced T cells were considered lower bounds and underestimates. Observed TCR beta diversity per million T cells fell roughly linearly with age, and a significant reduction was already apparent by age roughly 40. The percentage of naive T cells measured by flow cytometry correlated strongly with observed TCR beta diversity. The CMV infection status of donors was not known, potentially confounding age-related changes in expanded clonotypes. Because profiling used bulk unsorted PBMCs, naive and antigen-experienced compartments could not be compared conclusively.

Sequencing was carried out using blood. The receptor chain draws on TRBV21-1 and TRBJ2-5. TRBV21-1 is deemed a pseudogene. This receptor was identified in a woman in her 40s in good health. The DNA is TGTGCCAGCAGCCACATAAGCCGACACCAAGAGACCCAGTACTTC. Its protein reads: CASSHISRHQETQYF.